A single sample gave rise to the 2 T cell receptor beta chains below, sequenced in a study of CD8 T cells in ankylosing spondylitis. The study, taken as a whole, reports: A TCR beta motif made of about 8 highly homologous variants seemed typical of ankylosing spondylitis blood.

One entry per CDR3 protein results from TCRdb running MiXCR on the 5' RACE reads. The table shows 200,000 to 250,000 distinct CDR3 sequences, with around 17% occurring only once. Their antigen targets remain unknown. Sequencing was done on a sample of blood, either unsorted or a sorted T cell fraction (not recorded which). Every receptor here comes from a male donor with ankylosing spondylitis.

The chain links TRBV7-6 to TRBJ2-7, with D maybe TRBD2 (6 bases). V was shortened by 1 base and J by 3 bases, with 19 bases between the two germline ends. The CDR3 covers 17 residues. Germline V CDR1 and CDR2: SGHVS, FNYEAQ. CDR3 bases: TGTGCCAGCAGCTTAGTTGAGTTTGGGGGGTCCGGCTACGAGCAGTACTTC. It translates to CASSLVEFGGSGYEQYF. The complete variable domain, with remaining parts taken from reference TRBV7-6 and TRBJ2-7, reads GAGVSQSPRYKVTKRGQDVALRCDPISGHVSLYWYRQALGQGPEFLTYFNYEAQQDKSGLPNDRFSAERPEGSISTLTIQRTEQRDSAMYRCASSLVEFGGSGYEQYFGPGTRLTVT.

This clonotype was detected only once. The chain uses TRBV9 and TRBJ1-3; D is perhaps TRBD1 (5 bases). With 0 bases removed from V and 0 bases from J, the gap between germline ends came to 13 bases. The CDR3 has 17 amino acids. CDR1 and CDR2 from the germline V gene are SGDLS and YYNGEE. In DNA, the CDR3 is TGTGCCAGCAGCGTAGAGTTGGGACTGGACTCTGGAAACACCATATATTTT. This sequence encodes CASSVELGLDSGNTIYF.